This T cell receptor beta chain comes out of a study of blood T cell repertoires in COVID-19. Overall study context: T cells, B-cell-depleted T cells, or PBMCs supplied cDNA or gDNA.

V lost 0 bases to trimming and J lost 9 bases; unmatched junction nucleotides: 4. Looked up from germline, CDR1 is MDHEN and CDR2 is SYDVKM. This CDR3 is 15 amino acids long. Assay: immunoSEQ multiplex PCR; the TCRdb copy retains only in-frame clones and omits some. Among 150,000 to 200,000 clones, 85% to 90% were seen once, and the ten largest hold 0.55% to 0.8%. This clone was counted once. The rearrangement links TRBV28 to TRBJ1-5, with 11 bases matching TRBD1. The sequence derives from a man aged 50 or older with acute or convalescent COVID-19. Input material: peripheral blood. CDR3 amino acids: CASSLWGQGGVPQHF. The DNA for the CDR3 is TGTGCCAGCAGTTTATGGGGACAGGGGGGGGTGCCCCAGCATTTT.